These 8 T cell receptor beta chains came from one sample sequenced in a study of shared clonotypes between healthy human individuals. Here immunoSEQ multiplex PCR was the method, and the copy in TCRdb shows in-frame clones only, minus some. The sample holds over 1.4 million clones; roughly 95% are singletons and the top ten take about 1.2%. Specimen: naive CD4+ T cells sorted from blood. Indicated subset: CD45RA+ positively selected. These TCRs come from a man aged 25 to 40 in good health.

The V gene is TRBV5-6, the J gene TRBJ2-1, with 12 bases aligning to TRBD2. Looked up from germline, CDR1 is SGHDT and CDR2 is YYEEEE. Trimming removed 4 bases from V and 6 bases from J; junction bases left unmatched: 11. This CDR3 region has 17 residues. The CDR3 DNA sequence: TGTGCCAGCAGCCCCCGTGGCGGACTAGCGGGACTCAATGAGCAGTTCTTC. Translated, it gives CASSPRGGLAGLNEQFF.

Points on this clone: Other DNA sequences in the sample encode the same CDR3. The chain joins TRBV7-9 to TRBJ2-2; 8 bases line up with TRBD2. J was trimmed by 5 bases and V by 3 bases; bases with no gene match: 2. This CDR3 spans 14 amino acids. The germline CDR1 and CDR2 sequences are SEHNR and FQNEAQ (reference sequence). The CDR3 region is CASSFSGSTGELFF. CDR3 DNA: TGTGCCAGCAGCTTCAGCGGGAGTACCGGGGAGCTGTTTTTT.

In the case of this clone: The sample carries other DNA sequences with the same CDR3. The chain links TRBV18 to TRBJ1-1, with a weak D call TRBD1 (5 bases). The germline V and J ends were trimmed by 6 bases and 2 bases, with 10 bases remaining between them. Germline V gene data show CDR1 as KGHSH and CDR2 as LQKENI. This CDR3 comprises 13 residues. CDR3 sequence (DNA): TGTGCCAGCTCTCTCGACAGAAACACTGAAGCTTTCTTT. Translation: CASSLDRNTEAFF. Supplemented by reference TRBV18 and TRBJ1-1, the full variable domain reads NAGVMQNPRHLVRRRGQEARLRCSPMKGHSHVYWYRQLPEEGLKFMVYLQKENIIDESGMPKERFSAEFPKEGPSILRIQQVVRGDSAAYFCASSLDRNTEAFFGQGTRLTVV.

The gene calls are TRBV5-1 and TRBJ2-7, with TRBD1 identical over 9 bases. Trimming at V came to 3 bases and at J to 8 bases, leaving 6 bases not matched to a gene. Germline V gene lookup returns CDR1 SGHRS and CDR2 YFSETQ. The CDR3 has 13 amino acids. The CDR3 reads CASSSGTGTKQYF. In DNA form, the CDR3 reads TGCGCCAGCAGCTCCGGGACAGGGACGAAGCAGTACTTC.

The chain is built from TRBV7-6 and TRBJ2-5; TRBD1 matches at 9 bases. This CDR3 has 16 amino acids. V lost 7 bases, J lost 3 bases, and 12 bases stayed unmatched. Looked up from germline, CDR1 is SGHVS and CDR2 is FNYEAQ. The CDR3 nucleotides are TGTGCCAGCATACATACTTACAGGGGGCAGAAAGAGACCCAGTACTTC. Translated, it gives CASIHTYRGQKETQYF.

This clone showed up just once. V is TRBV5-8 and J is TRBJ1-5; no definite D call. V lost 4 bases and J 0 bases, leaving 14 bases between the germline ends. This CDR3 has 16 amino acids. Germline CDR1 SGHTS, CDR2 YDEGEE. The CDR3 spells CASSPSFGNSNQPQHF. CDR3 coding DNA: TGTGCCAGCAGCCCCTCGTTTGGAAATAGCAATCAGCCCCAGCATTTT.

This chain joins TRBV5-4 and TRBJ2-1; D is uncertain. The CDR3 runs to 15 residues. The V gene's germline CDR1 is SGHNT and CDR2 YYREEE (reference sequence). V lost 3 bases and J 5 bases, leaving 15 bases between the germline ends. The CDR3 protein is CASSSPPRQDNEQFF. CDR3 in DNA: TGTGCCAGCAGCTCCCCCCCCCGGCAAGACAATGAGCAGTTCTTC.

This rearrangement joins TRBV25-1 to TRBJ2-1, with D tentatively TRBD2 (6 bases). There are 14 residues in the CDR3. Germline CDR1 MGHDK, CDR2 SYGVNS. Trimming shortened V by 6 bases and J by 4 bases, and 13 bases separated the two germline ends. DNA of the CDR3: TGTGCCAGCAGAGCCTCCGGGACTTACAATGAGCAGTTCTTC. This encodes CASRASGTYNEQFF.